This TCR beta chain was identified during a study of T cells after yellow fever vaccination. Study-wide findings and caveats: Most clones from primary vaccination resurfaced after the booster (approximately 96% CD4, 88% CD8).

J gave up 7 bases and V 0 bases, and 4 bases lay outside the gene matches. Germline CDR1 is SGHVS and CDR2 is FQNEAQ. The CDR3 extends over 15 amino acids. This clonotype was counted a few times. Its cognate antigen is unknown. They built TCR cDNA with 5'RACE template switching, a step that put in a universal primer site and UMIs. MiXCR, run by TCRdb on the 5' RACE reads, gives a single entry per CDR3 protein. The sample has 400,000 or so distinct CDR3 sequences; 9.5% to 13% are singletons. The starting material was PBMCs, obtained on the day of the first yellow fever vaccination. This clonotype originated in a man aged 18 to 29 who received the YFV17D yellow fever vaccine. The V call is TRBV7-8, the J call TRBJ2-1; 9 bases agree with TRBD2. CDR3 residues: CASSLAAGGRNEQFF. The CDR3 DNA is TGTGCCAGCAGCTTAGCGGCGGGGGGGCGGAATGAGCAGTTCTTC.